Presented here are 5 T cell receptor beta chains from one specimen sequenced in a study of blood T cell repertoires in COVID-19 (TCRdb year 2020). Libraries were built with the immunoSEQ multiplex PCR assay. TCRdb carries this immuneACCESS record with in-frame sequences only. Its versions omit some clonotypes, under half of them owing to an unresolved V gene in the studies checked, with the rest unexplained. The sample data list over 200,000 clones, and approximately 88% of these were observed just once. Of the sample, around 3.8% is held by the ten largest clones. Material: PBMCs or T cells enriched from blood (not recorded which). The receptors stem from a woman younger than 45 who had been exposed to COVID-19.

V gene TRBV18 combines with J gene TRBJ2-7, with D possibly TRBD2 on 6 matching bases. CDR3 size: 13 residues. V was trimmed by 3 bases and J by 5 bases, leaving 11 bases between them. Germline V gene sequence: CDR1 KGHSH, CDR2 LQKENI. CDR3 amino acids: CASSPGLGDEQYF. Written as DNA, the CDR3 is TGTGCCAGCTCACCGGGACTCGGGGACGAGCAGTACTTC.

The rearrangement links TRBV19 to TRBJ1-5, with a tentative D call TRBD1 (5 bases). Germline values: CDR1 LNHDA, CDR2 SQIVND (reference sequence). Trimming shortened V by 2 bases and J by 2 bases, and 13 bases separated the two germline ends. The CDR3 covers 16 residues. In nucleotides, the CDR3 is TGTGCCAGTAGTATACTAAGGTGGGGGGGCAATCAGCCCCAGCATTTT. Amino acid sequence: CASSILRWGGNQPQHF.

The chain recombines TRBV21-1 with TRBJ2-4; the listed D gene, TRBD1, was not tested against the DNA. TRBV21-1 is a known pseudogene. CDR3 length equals 18 residues. Here the CDR3 DNA reads TGTGCCAGCAGGGAGACAGGGGAGGAGGATAGGGCCAAAAACATTCAGTACTTC. Translation gives CASRETGEEDRAKNIQYF.

The gene calls are TRBV10-1 and TRBJ1-5, with 12 bases aligning to TRBD1. This CDR3 is built from 19 residues. Per germline, CDR1 WNHNN and CDR2 SYGVQD (reference sequence). Trimming removed 2 bases from V and 2 bases from J; junction bases left unmatched: 10. CDR3 loop: CASSENAGQGARGNQPQHF. The CDR3 region has the DNA TGCGCCAGCAGTGAGAATGCGGGACAGGGGGCGAGGGGCAATCAGCCCCAGCATTTT.

This chain links TRBV11-2 with TRBJ2-7; 7 nucleotides match TRBD2. V dropped 7 bases and J dropped 6; count of bases not matched to a gene: 9. Per germline, CDR1 SGHAT and CDR2 FQNNGV. The CDR3 runs to 13 residues. The CDR3 bases are TGTGCCAGCAACTATGGGGGGGTATCCGAGCAGTACTTC. It translates to CASNYGGVSEQYF.